This TCR beta chain was found in a study of blood T cell repertoires in COVID-19. Study summary: The study drew acute and convalescent COVID-19 samples from the United States, Italy and Spain.

In the authors' workflow: The authors estimated nucleated cell counts from reference gene primer amplification. Sequencing was performed with immunoSEQ multiplex PCR; in TCRdb, only in-frame clones are kept and a portion is missing. D and trimming were read from the DNA, whereas the V and J calls and clone size are those reported in that table. The sample holds some 200,000 clones; 75% to 85% are singletons and the top ten take 12%. Recovered participants had two consecutive negative NP/OP PCR tests, healthcare professional clearance, or symptom resolution. Germline CDR1 reads DFQATT; CDR2 reads SNEGSKA (reference sequence). The V segment lost 3 bases and the J segment 5 bases; nucleotides outside the gene matches: 11. The CDR3 contains 16 residues.

The sequenced sample consisted of PBMCs or T cells enriched from blood (not recorded which). This chain joins TRBV20-1 and TRBJ2-1; 9 bases fit TRBD1. The receptor's source is a man in his forties who had recovered from COVID-19. The CDR3: CSASNRGLLLNNEQFF. CDR3 sequence (DNA): TGCAGTGCTAGTAACAGGGGGCTACTTTTAAACAATGAGCAGTTCTTC.